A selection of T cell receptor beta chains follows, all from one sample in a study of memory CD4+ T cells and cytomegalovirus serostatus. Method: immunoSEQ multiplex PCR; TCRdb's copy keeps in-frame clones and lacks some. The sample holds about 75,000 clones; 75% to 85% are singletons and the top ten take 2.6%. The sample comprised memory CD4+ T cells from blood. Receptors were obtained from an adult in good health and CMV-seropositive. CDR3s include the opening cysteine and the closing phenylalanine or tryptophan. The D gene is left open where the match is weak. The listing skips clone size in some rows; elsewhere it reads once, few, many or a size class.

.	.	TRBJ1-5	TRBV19	CASSIRGVAVLPQHF	TGTGCCAGTAGTATCCGGGGAGTCGCGGTTCTGCCCCAGCATTTT
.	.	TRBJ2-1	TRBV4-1	CASSQVRGAYVEQFF	TGCGCCAGCAGCCAAGTCCGGGGGGCGTACGTTGAGCAGTTCTTC
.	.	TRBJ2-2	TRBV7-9	CASRLGGTGELFF	TGTGCCAGCAGACTAGGGGGCACCGGGGAGCTGTTTTTT
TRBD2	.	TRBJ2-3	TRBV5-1	CASRLSGISTDTQYF	TGCGCCAGCAGACTCAGCGGGATAAGCACAGATACGCAGTATTTT
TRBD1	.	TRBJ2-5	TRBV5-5	CASSPAGDRQETQYF	TGTGCCAGCAGCCCCGCAGGGGACAGACAAGAGACCCAGTACTTC
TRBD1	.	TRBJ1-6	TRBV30	CAWSVGGQGNSPLHF	TGTGCCTGGAGTGTGGGTGGACAGGGGAATTCACCCCTCCACTTT
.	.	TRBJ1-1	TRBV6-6	CASTHNRERTEAFF	TGTGCCAGCACCCATAACAGGGAACGAACTGAAGCTTTCTTT
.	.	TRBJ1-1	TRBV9	CASSPNRGKKAFF	TGTGCCAGCAGCCCGAATCGGGGTAAGAAAGCTTTCTTT
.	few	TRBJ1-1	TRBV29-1	CSVETDPNTEAFF	TGCAGCGTTGAGACAGATCCCAACACTGAAGCTTTCTTT
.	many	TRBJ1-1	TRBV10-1	CASSVSWTGEAFF	TGCGCCAGCAGTGTCTCTTGGACGGGAGAAGCTTTCTTT
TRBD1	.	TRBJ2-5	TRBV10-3	CAISDFDRGRQETQYF	TGTGCCATCAGTGACTTTGACAGGGGGCGGCAAGAGACCCAGTACTTC
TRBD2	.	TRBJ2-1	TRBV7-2	CASSLGPGLAGYEQFF	TGTGCCAGCAGCTTAGGTCCGGGACTAGCGGGATATGAGCAGTTCTTC
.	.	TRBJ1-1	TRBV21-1	CASSNWTALNTEAFF	TGTGCCAGCAGCAATTGGACAGCCTTGAACACTGAAGCTTTCTTT
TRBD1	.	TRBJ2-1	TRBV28	CASSAAGQAYNEQFF	TGTGCCAGCAGTGCTGCGGGACAGGCCTACAATGAGCAGTTCTTC
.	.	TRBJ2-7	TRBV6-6	CASSYGTEYEQYF	TGTGCCAGCAGTTACGGAACAGAGTACGAGCAGTACTTC
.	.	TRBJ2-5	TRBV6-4	CASSPDRRGTQYF	TGTGCCAGCAGTCCCGACAGGAGGGGTACCCAGTACTTC
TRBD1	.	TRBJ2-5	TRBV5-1	CASSLGQGRETQYF	TGCGCCAGCAGCTTGGGACAGGGGAGAGAGACCCAGTACTTC
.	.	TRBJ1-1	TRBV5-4	CASSQPWDTEAFF	TGTGCCAGCAGTCAGCCCTGGGACACTGAAGCTTTCTTT
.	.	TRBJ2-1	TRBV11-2	CASTLNLAQGRDEQFF	TGTGCCAGCACCCTTAATCTAGCGCAGGGTCGGGATGAGCAGTTCTTC